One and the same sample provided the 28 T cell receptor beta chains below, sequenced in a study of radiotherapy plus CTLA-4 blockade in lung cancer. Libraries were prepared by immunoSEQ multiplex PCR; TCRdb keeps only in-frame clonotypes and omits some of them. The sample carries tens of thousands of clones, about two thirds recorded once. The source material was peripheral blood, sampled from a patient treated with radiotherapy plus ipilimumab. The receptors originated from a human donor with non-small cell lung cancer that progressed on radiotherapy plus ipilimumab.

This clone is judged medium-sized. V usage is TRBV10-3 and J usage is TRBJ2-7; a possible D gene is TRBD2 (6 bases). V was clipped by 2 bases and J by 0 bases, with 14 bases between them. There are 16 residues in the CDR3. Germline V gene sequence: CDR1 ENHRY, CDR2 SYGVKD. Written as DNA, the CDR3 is TGTGCCATCAGTGAGACCGGGACTCATATCTCCTACGAGCAGTACTTC. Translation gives CAISETGTHISYEQYF.

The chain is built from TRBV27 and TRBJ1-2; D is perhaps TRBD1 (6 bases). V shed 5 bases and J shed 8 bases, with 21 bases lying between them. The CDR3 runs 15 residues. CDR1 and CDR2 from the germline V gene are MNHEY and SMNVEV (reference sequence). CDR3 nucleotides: TGTGCCAGCAGTCGCCAAGAGGGGGGCGAGTGGGGCTACACCTTC. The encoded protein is CASSRQEGGEWGYTF.

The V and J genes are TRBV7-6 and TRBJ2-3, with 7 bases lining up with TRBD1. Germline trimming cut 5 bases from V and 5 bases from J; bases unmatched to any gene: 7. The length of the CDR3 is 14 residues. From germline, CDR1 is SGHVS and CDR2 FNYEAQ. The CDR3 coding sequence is TGTGCCAGCAGCCCGAGGACAGGCGGAGATACGCAGTATTTT. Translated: CASSPRTGGDTQYF.

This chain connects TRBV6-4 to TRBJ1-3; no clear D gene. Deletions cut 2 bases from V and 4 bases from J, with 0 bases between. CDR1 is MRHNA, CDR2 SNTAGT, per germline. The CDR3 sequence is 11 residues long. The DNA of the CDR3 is TGTGCCAGCAGTGACGGAAACACCATATATTTT. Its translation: CASSDGNTIYF.

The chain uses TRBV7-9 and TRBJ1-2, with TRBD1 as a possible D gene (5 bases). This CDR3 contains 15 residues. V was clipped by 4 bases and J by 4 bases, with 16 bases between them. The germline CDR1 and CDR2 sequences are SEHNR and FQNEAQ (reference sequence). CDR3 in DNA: TGTGCCAGCAGCTCCACAGGAGGCCCCTCCTATGGCTACACCTTC. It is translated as CASSSTGGPSYGYTF.

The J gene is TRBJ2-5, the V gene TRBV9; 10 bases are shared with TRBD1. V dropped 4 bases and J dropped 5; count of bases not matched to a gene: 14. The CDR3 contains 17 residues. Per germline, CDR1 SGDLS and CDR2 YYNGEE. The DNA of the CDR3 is TGTGCCAGCAGCCCAAGCGGACAGGGGGTAAGATGGGAGACCCAGTACTTC. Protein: CASSPSGQGVRWETQYF.

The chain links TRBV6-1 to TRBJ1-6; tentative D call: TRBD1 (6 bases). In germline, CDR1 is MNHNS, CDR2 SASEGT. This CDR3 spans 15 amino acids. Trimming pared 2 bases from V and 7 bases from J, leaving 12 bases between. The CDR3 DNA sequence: TGTGCCAGCAGTGAACACCGGACAGCCAATTCACCCCTCCACTTT. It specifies CASSEHRTANSPLHF.

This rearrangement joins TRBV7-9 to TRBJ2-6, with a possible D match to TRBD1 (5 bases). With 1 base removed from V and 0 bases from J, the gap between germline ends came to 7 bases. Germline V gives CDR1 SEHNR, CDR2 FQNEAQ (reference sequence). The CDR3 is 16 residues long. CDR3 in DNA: TGTGCCAGCAGCTTAGTCACAGGCTCTGGGGCCAACGTCCTGACTTTC. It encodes CASSLVTGSGANVLTF.

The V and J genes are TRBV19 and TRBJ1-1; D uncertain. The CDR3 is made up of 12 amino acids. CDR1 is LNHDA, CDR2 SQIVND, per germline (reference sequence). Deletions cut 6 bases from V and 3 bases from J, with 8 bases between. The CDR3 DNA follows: TGTGCCAGTAGCAACATCTACACTGAAGCTTTCTTT. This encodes CASSNIYTEAFF. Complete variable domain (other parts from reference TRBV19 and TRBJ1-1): DGGITQSPKYLFRKEGQNVTLSCEQNLNHDAMYWYRQDPGQGLRLIYYSQIVNDFQKGDIAEGYSVSREKKESFPLTVTSAQKNPTAFYLCASSNIYTEAFFGQGTRLTVV.

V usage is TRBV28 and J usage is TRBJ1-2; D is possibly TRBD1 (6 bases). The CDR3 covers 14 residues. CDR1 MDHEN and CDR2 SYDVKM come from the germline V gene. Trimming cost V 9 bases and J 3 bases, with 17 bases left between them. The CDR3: CASLEGGRYYGYTF. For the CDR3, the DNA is TGTGCCAGTTTAGAGGGGGGTCGCTACTATGGCTACACCTTC.

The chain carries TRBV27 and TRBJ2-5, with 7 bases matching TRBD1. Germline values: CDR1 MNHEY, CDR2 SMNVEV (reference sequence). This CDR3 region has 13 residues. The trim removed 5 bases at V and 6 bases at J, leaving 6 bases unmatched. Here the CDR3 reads CASSPRTGQTQYF. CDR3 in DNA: TGTGCCAGCAGTCCCCGGACAGGCCAGACCCAGTACTTC.

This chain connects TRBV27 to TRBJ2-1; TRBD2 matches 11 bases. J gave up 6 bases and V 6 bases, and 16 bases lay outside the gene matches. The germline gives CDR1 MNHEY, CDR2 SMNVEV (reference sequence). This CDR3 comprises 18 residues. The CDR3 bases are TGTGCCAGCAGCCCCAACCCCCGGGGACTAGCGGACCTCAATGAGCAGTTCTTC. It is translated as CASSPNPRGLADLNEQFF.

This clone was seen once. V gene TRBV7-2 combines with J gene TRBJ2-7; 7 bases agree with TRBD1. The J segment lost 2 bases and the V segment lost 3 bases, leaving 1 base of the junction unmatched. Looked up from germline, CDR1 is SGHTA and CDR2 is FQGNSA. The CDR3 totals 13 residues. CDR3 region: CASSFQGAYEQYF. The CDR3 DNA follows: TGTGCCAGCAGCTTCCAGGGGGCCTACGAGCAGTACTTC.

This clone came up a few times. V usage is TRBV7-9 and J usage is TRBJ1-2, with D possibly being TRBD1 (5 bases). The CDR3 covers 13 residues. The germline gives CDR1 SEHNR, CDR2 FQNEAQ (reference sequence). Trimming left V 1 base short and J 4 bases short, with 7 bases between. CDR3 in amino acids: CASSLGGAYGYTF. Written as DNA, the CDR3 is TGTGCCAGCAGCTTAGGAGGGGCCTATGGCTACACCTTC.

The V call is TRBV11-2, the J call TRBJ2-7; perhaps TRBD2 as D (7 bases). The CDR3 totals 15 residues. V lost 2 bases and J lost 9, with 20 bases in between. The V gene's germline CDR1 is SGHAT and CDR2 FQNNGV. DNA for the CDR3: TGTGCCAGCAGCTTACGGGGGCGGGAGAAGCAAGTGCAGTACTTC. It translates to CASSLRGREKQVQYF.

For the CDR3, the DNA is TGTGCCAGCAGCTCTACCAGGGGGCAGGAAAAACTGTTTTTT. It codes for CASSSTRGQEKLFF. J is TRBJ1-4 and V is TRBV11-2; 8 nucleotides agree with TRBD1. Germline assignment: CDR1 SGHAT and CDR2 FQNNGV. This CDR3 is 14 amino acids long. The ends lost 4 bases at V and 8 bases at J; junction bases unmatched: 6.

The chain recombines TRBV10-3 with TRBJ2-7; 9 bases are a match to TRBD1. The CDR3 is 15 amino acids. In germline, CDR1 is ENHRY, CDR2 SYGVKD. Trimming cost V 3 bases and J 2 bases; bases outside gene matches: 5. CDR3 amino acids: CAISEGTGTPYEQYF. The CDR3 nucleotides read TGTGCCATCAGTGAAGGGACAGGGACCCCCTACGAGCAGTACTTC.

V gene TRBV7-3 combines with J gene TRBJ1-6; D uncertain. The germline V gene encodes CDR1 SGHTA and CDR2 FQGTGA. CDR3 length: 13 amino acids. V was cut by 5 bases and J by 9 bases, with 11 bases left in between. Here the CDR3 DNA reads TGTGCCAGCAGCCCCTTGATTCGTTCACCCCTCCACTTT. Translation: CASSPLIRSPLHF.

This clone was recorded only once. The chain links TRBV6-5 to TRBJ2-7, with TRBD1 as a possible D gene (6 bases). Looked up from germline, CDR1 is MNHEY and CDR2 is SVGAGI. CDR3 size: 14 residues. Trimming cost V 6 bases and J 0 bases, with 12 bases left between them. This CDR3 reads CASRRTESSYEQYF. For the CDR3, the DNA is TGTGCCAGCAGGCGGACAGAGAGCTCCTACGAGCAGTACTTC.

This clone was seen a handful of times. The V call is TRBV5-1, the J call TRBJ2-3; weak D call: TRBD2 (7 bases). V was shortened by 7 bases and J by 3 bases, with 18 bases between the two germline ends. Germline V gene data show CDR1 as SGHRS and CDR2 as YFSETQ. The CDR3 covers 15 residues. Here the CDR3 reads CASVEGGPITDTQYF. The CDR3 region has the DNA TGCGCCAGCGTAGAGGGGGGGCCGATTACAGATACGCAGTATTTT.

The CDR3 bases are TGTGCCAGCAGCTTAGGCAGAGGAGGACAGATCTACGAGCAGTACTTC. It specifies CASSLGRGGQIYEQYF. J is TRBJ2-7 and V is TRBV7-6; the D gene is possibly TRBD1 (6 bases). From germline, CDR1 is SGHVS and CDR2 FNYEAQ. The CDR3 length is 16 residues. Between the trimmed V and J ends, which lost 1 base and 3 bases, there was a span of 16 bases.

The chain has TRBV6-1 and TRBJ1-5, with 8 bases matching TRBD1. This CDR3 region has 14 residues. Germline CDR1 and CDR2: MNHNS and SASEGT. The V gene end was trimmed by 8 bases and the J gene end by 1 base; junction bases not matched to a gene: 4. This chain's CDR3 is CASGQGPSNQPQHF. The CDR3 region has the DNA TGTGCCAGCGGACAGGGCCCAAGCAATCAGCCCCAGCATTTT.

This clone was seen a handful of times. The chain's CDR3 is CASSLAYAGGNGYTF. The DNA for the CDR3 is TGCGCCAGCAGCTTGGCCTATGCCGGGGGTAACGGCTACACCTTC. The chain uses TRBV5-1 and TRBJ1-2; D is perhaps TRBD1 (5 bases). Germline V gives CDR1 SGHRS, CDR2 YFSETQ. The CDR3 has 15 residues. The V end lost 0 bases, the J end lost 8 bases, and 17 bases lay between the germline ends.

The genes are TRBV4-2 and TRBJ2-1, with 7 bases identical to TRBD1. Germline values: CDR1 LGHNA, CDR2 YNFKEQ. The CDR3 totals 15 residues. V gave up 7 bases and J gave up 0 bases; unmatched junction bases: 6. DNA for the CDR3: TGTGCCAGCATGTTACAGGGGAGCTCCTACAATGAGCAGTTCTTC. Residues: CASMLQGSSYNEQFF.

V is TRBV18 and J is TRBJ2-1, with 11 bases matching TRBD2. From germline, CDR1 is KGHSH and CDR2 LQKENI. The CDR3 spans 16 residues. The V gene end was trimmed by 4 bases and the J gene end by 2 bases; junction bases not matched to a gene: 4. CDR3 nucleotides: TGTGCCAGCTCACAACAGACTAGCGGGGCCTACAATGAGCAGTTCTTC. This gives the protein CASSQQTSGAYNEQFF.

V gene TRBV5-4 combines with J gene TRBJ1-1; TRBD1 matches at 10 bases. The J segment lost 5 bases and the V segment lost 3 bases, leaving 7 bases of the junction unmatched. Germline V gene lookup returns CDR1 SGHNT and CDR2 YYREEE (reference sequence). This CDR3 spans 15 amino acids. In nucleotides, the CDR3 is TGTGCCAGCAGCTACCGGGACAGGGGTGGTACTGAAGCTTTCTTT. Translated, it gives CASSYRDRGGTEAFF.

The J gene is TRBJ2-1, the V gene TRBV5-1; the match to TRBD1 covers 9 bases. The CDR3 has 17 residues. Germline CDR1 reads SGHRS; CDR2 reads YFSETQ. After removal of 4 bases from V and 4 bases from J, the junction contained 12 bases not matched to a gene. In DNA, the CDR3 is TGCGCCAGCAGCAACACCCCGGGACAGGGCCTTTACAATGAGCAGTTCTTC. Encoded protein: CASSNTPGQGLYNEQFF.

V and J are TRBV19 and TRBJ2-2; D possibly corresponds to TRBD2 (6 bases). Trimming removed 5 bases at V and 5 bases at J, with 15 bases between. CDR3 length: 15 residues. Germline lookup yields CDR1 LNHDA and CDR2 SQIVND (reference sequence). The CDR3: CASSPTGGFTGELFF. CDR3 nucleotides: TGTGCCAGTAGTCCCACCGGAGGGTTTACCGGGGAGCTGTTTTTT.